This T cell receptor beta chain was captured by sequencing in a study of T cell responses to AZD1222 COVID-19 vaccine. Clones were sequenced by immunoSEQ multiplex PCR, and TCRdb holds only the in-frame ones, with some missing. The table includes about 180,000 clones, around 88% detected once. The CDR3 is 14 amino acids. V dropped 0 bases and J dropped 1 base, with 4 bases sitting between them. CDR1 WSHSY and CDR2 SAAADI come from the germline V gene. Broader study findings: Repertoire sampling was restricted to post-peak T cell response timepoints. Nearly half of spike-specific TCRs reportedly target variant regions that are unmutated in the B.1.351 and B.1.1.7 variants. Vaccine-related CD4 TCRs covered spike, predominating at 160-218 and 743-854. Females outnumbered males among donors, who were mostly white British; clonal diversity was possibly underestimated.

Turning to this clone: Its antigen remains unidentified.

Sample: peripheral blood, taken 28 days after the second AZD1222 dose. This chain connects TRBV10-2 to TRBJ1-5; D is unresolved. The TCR originated in an adult who received the AZD1222 COVID-19 vaccine. DNA of the CDR3: TGCGCCAGCAGTGAGTCTGGGAGCAATCAGCCCCAGCATTTT. Protein: CASSESGSNQPQHF.